This T cell receptor beta chain was obtained from a study of cytomegalovirus exposure and HLA in healthy donors. V trimming: 5 bases; J trimming: 2 bases; junction bases outside the gene matches: 4. Per the germline V gene, CDR1 is MDHEN and CDR2 is SYDVKM. The CDR3 sequence is 15 residues long. The PCR was carried out with 60 Vbeta primers and 13 Jbeta primers. TCRdb's table, derived via immunoSEQ multiplex PCR, lists solely in-frame clones and lacks some. The sample holds approximately 100,000 clones; 74% are singletons and the top ten take more than 2%. This clone was picked up one time. The TCR was taken from a human donor in good health. The sample was PBMCs. V is TRBV28 and J is TRBJ1-3, with TRBD1 matching 9 bases. CDR3 protein: CASSPRTGAGNTIYF. DNA for the CDR3: TGTGCCAGCAGTCCCCGGACAGGGGCTGGAAACACCATATATTTT.